This TCR beta chain is from a study of blood T cell repertoires in COVID-19. Study in general: Sites across the United States, Italy and Spain contributed samples from acute and convalescent COVID-19. PBMCs, B-cell-depleted T cells, or T cells were the source of the cDNA or gDNA that made up the material.

As processed by the authors: Researchers report that nucleated cell counts were estimated from reference gene primer amplification. Clones were sequenced by immunoSEQ multiplex PCR, and TCRdb holds only the in-frame ones, with some missing. V and J calls and clone size are as listed in that table; D and trimming were resolved from the DNA. Of 200,000 to 250,000 clones in the sample, roughly 80% were seen once. The V gene end was trimmed by 3 bases and the J gene end by 6 bases; junction bases not matched to a gene: 7. CDR1 is SGHNT, CDR2 YENEEA, per germline. The CDR3 consists of 15 residues. The Seattle patients joined while their infection was active and were tracked longitudinally afterward.

This sequence joins TRBV11-3 and TRBJ2-3; 9 nucleotides line up with TRBD2. The sample comprised peripheral blood. This sequence originates from a woman of 80 years or more with COVID-19, enrolled during active disease. In nucleotides, the CDR3 is TGTGCCAGCAGCTTCCGCAGCGGGGGGCGTGATACGCAGTATTTT. Protein product: CASSFRSGGRDTQYF.